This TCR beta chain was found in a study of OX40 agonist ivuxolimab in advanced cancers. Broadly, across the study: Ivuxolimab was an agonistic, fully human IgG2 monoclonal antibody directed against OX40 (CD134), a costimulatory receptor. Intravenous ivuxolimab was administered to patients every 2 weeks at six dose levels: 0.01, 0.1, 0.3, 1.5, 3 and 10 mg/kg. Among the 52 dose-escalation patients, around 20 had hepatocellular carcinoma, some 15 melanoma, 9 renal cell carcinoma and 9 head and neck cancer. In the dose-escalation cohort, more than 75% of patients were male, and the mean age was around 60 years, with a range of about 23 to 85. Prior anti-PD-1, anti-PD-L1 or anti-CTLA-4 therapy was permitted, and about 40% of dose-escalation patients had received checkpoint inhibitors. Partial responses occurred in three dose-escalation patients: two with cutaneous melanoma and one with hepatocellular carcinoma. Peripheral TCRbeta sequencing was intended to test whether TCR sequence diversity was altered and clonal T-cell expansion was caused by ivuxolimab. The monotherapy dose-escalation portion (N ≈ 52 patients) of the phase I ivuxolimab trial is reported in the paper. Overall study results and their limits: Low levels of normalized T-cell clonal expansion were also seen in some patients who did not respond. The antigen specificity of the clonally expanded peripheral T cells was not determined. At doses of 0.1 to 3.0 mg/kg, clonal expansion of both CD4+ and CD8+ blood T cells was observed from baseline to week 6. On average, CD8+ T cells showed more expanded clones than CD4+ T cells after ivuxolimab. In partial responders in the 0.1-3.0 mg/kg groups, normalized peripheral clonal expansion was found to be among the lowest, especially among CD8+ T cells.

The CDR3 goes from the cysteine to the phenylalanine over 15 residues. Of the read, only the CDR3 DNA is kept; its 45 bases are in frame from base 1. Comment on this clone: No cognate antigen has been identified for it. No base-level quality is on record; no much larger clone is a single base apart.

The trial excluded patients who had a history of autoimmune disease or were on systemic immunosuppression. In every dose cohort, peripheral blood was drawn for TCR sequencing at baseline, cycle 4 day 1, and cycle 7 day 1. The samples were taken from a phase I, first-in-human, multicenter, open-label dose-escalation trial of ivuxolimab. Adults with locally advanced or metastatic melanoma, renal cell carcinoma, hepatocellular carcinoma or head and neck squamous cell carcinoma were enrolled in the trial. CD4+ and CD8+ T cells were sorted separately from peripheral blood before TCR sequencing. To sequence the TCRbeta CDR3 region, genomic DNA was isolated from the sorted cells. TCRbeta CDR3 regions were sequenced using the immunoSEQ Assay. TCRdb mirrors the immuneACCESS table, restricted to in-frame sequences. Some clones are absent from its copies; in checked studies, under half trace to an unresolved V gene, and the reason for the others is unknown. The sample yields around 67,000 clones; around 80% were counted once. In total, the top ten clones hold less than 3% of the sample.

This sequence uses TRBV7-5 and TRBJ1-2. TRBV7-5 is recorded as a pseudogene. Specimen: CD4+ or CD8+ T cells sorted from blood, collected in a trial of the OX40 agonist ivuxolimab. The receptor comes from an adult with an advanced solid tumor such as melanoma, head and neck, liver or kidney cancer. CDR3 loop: CVRSRRGARGYGYTF. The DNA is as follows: TGTGTCAGAAGCCGGAGGGGGGCGCGGGGCTATGGCTACACCTTC.